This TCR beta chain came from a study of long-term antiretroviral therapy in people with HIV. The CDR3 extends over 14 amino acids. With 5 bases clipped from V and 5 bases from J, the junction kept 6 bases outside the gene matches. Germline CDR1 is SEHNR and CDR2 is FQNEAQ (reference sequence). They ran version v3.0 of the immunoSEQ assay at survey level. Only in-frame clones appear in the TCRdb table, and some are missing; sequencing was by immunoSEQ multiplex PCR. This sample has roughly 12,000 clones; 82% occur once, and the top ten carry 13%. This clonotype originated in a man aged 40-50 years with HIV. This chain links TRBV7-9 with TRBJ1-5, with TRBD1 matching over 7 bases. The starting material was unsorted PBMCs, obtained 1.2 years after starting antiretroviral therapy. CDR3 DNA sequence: TGTGCCAGCAGCGAAGTAACAGGGGATCAGCCCCAGCATTTT. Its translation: CASSEVTGDQPQHF.